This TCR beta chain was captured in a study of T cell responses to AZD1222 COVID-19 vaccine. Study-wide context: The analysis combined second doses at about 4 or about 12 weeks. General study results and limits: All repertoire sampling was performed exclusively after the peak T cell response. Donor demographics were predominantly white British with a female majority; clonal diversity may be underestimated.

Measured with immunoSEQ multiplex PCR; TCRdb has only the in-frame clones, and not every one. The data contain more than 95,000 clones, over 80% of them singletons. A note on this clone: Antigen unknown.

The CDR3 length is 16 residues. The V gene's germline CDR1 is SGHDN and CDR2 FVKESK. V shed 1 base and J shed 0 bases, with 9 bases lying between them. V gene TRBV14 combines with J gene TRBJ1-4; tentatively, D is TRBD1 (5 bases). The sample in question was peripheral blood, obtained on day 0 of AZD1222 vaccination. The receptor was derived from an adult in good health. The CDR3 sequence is CASSQVVGATNEKLFF. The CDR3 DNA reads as TGTGCCAGCAGCCAAGTCGTGGGGGCAACTAATGAAAAACTGTTTTTT.